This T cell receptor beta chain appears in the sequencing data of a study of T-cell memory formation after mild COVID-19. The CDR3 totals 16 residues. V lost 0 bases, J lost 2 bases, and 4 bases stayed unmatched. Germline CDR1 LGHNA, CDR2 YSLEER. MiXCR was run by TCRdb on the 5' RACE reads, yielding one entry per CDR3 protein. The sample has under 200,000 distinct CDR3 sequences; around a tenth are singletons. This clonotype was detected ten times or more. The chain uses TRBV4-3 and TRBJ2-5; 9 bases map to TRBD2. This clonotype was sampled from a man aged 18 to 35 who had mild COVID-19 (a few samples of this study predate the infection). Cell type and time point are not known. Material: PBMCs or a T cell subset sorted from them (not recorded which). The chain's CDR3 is CASSQDPAGGQETQYF. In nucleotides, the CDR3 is TGCGCCAGCAGCCAAGATCCAGCGGGGGGACAAGAGACCCAGTACTTC.